This T cell receptor (beta chain) was recovered during a study of blood T cell repertoires in COVID-19. As for the study in general: The analysed material was cDNA or gDNA that came from T cells, B-cell-depleted T cells, or PBMCs.

The J segment lost 3 bases and the V segment lost 3 bases, leaving 4 bases of the junction unmatched. Germline CDR1 SGHAT, CDR2 FQNNGV. The CDR3 loop spans 17 amino acids. Here immunoSEQ multiplex PCR was the method, and the copy in TCRdb shows in-frame clones only, minus some. The sample has some 95,000 clones; approximately 80% are singletons. The source of this sequence is a man between 65 and 79 years old with acute or convalescent COVID-19. Sample: peripheral blood. The chain joins TRBV11-2 to TRBJ2-3, with 15 bases lining up with TRBD2. CDR3 amino acids: CASSLGLAGGFTDTQYF. The CDR3 DNA follows: TGTGCCAGCAGCTTGGGACTAGCGGGAGGTTTTACAGATACGCAGTATTTT.